The clone carrying this T cell receptor beta chain was seen a handful of times. This sample was included in a study of T cells in Graves' hyperthyroidism and ophthalmopathy. V lost 3 bases and J lost 3; bases outside the gene matches: 8. Germline CDR1 SGHRS, CDR2 YFSETQ. The CDR3 contains 16 residues. TCR beta CDR3 sequences were amplified from RNA transcripts. Using the HTBI primer set, a first-round RT-PCR was run on the TCR CDR3. In TCRdb, the multiplex PCR reads were re-called with MiXCR into one record per CDR3 protein. The repertoire has 250,000 or so distinct CDR3 sequences, roughly 15% of them found once; the top ten carry 30% to 35%.

The TCR sequence derives from a woman in her fifties or sixties with Graves' hyperthyroidism that later progressed to Graves' ophthalmopathy. Material for sequencing was blood. The chain joins TRBV5-1 to TRBJ2-3; 9 positions match TRBD1. The CDR3 loop reads CASSSYGQGRTDTQYF. Here the CDR3 DNA reads TGCGCCAGCAGCTCCTATGGACAGGGGAGGACAGATACGCAGTATTTT.